These 27 T cell receptor beta chains came from one sample sequenced in a study of T cell repertoires in cytomegalovirus infection. Using its own MiXCR run on the reads, TCRdb lists one record per CDR3 protein. The sample records some 320,000 distinct CDR3 sequences, more than 8% being singletons. Sequencing used PBMCs. Receptors originate from a human donor in good health (CMV status not recorded). Some clones in this sample may be carry-over from other donors' samples.

This clonotype occurred many times. The CDR3 DNA is TGTGCCAGCAGCCTACCCGGGAGACATGAGCAGTTCTTC. It translates to CASSLPGRHEQFF. This chain joins TRBV7-2 and TRBJ2-1; D possibly corresponds to TRBD2 (6 bases). V was pared by 5 bases and J by 8 bases, with 13 bases between. Germline V gives CDR1 SGHTA, CDR2 FQGNSA. The CDR3 runs 13 residues.

This clonotype came up a few times. The CDR3 protein is CASSLSASNTEAFF. Here the CDR3 DNA reads TGTGCCAGCAGTTTATCGGCGTCGAACACTGAAGCTTTCTTT. This rearrangement joins TRBV12-3 or TRBV12-4 to TRBJ1-1, with unresolved D. Deletions cut 2 bases from V and 1 base from J, with 8 bases between. This CDR3 has 14 amino acids.

This clonotype was observed a handful of times. The chain has TRBV5-1 and TRBJ2-2, with D possibly being TRBD1 (5 bases). This CDR3 spans 16 amino acids. The ends were cut back, 2 bases at V and 4 bases at J, with 15 bases in the middle. Germline CDR1 and CDR2: SGHRS and YFSETQ. CDR3 in amino acids: CASSLGSDITTGELFF. CDR3 in DNA: TGCGCCAGCAGCTTAGGGTCGGACATTACCACCGGGGAGCTGTTTTTT.

This clonotype was seen ten or more times. The chain recombines TRBV7-2 with TRBJ1-5; TRBD1 might be the D (5 bases). Germline assignment: CDR1 SGHTA and CDR2 FQGNSA. V was pared by 1 base and J by 4 bases, with 14 bases between. The CDR3 spans 16 residues. For the CDR3, the DNA is TGTGCCAGCAGCTTAGTAGGGATGGCAGGGAATCAGCCCCAGCATTTT. It codes for CASSLVGMAGNQPQHF.

This clonotype has ten or more counts. The chain recombines TRBV7-3 with TRBJ2-2, with D perhaps matching TRBD2 (6 bases). The germline V gene encodes CDR1 SGHTA and CDR2 FQGTGA. This CDR3 has 15 amino acids. V was cut by 3 bases and J by 4 bases, with 12 bases left in between. In DNA, the CDR3 is TGTGCCAGCAGCTTTGTCGGGACTGGCACCGGGGAGCTGTTTTTT. It codes for CASSFVGTGTGELFF.

Ten or more counts support this clonotype. This chain joins TRBV28 and TRBJ2-7; D is ambiguous. This CDR3 is 12 amino acids long. The V and J ends lost 5 bases and 9 bases respectively, with 14 bases between them. CDR1 MDHEN and CDR2 SYDVKM come from the germline V gene. CDR3 protein: CASSVQTLRQYF. The CDR3 region has the DNA TGTGCCAGCAGTGTCCAGACCCTTCGGCAGTACTTC.

This clonotype was found many times. The gene calls are TRBV7-2 and TRBJ2-7; D perhaps matches TRBD1 (6 bases). V shed 5 bases and J shed 1 base, with 9 bases lying between them. Germline-derived CDR1 and CDR2 are SGHTA and FQGNSA. The CDR3 is made up of 13 amino acids. The CDR3 loop reads CASSDGQSYEQYF. The CDR3 region has the DNA TGTGCCAGCAGCGACGGACAGTCCTACGAGCAGTACTTC.

This clonotype was seen a few times. This chain uses TRBV18 with TRBJ2-7; 8 nucleotides match TRBD1. Germline lookup yields CDR1 KGHSH and CDR2 LQKENI. V shed 0 bases, J shed 2 bases, and the junction held 6 bases outside the gene matches. This CDR3 is built from 16 residues. CDR3 bases: TGTGCCAGCTCACCACCGGGGACAGGTTCGCCCTACGAGCAGTACTTC. Its protein is CASSPPGTGSPYEQYF.

The V and J genes are TRBV7-2 and TRBJ1-5; unclear D gene. Germline assignment: CDR1 SGHTA and CDR2 FQGNSA. Trimming left V 2 bases short and J 6 bases short, with 8 bases between. The CDR3 contains 13 residues. The CDR3 reads CASSLRLTQPQHF. The CDR3 DNA reads as TGTGCCAGCAGCTTACGCTTGACTCAGCCCCAGCATTTT.

This clonotype occurred many times. V usage is TRBV11-2 and J usage is TRBJ2-7, with 7 bases that match TRBD1. V lost 6 bases to trimming and J lost 4 bases; unmatched junction nucleotides: 9. The CDR3 spans 14 residues. Germline assignment: CDR1 SGHAT and CDR2 FQNNGV. CDR3 region: CASRNPGQLYEQYF. The CDR3 nucleotides are TGTGCCAGCAGAAATCCGGGACAGCTATACGAGCAGTACTTC.

The chain combines TRBV7-2 with TRBJ1-1; D perhaps matches TRBD1 (6 bases). V was trimmed by 2 bases and J by 0 bases, leaving 13 bases between them. The CDR3 sequence is 16 residues long. In germline, CDR1 is SGHTA, CDR2 FQGNSA. CDR3: CASSLNRGRMNTEAFF. CDR3 coding DNA: TGTGCCAGCAGCTTAAATAGGGGGAGGATGAACACTGAAGCTTTCTTT.

In its sample, this clonotype was seen a few times. This chain links TRBV20-1 with TRBJ2-7, with TRBD1 as a possible D gene (5 bases). Trimming left V 0 bases short and J 5 bases short, with 11 bases between. Germline V lookup: CDR1 DFQATT, CDR2 SNEGSKA (reference sequence). The CDR3 is 13 amino acids. CDR3 protein: CSARDGALHEQYF. In DNA form, the CDR3 reads TGCAGTGCTAGAGATGGGGCGCTCCACGAGCAGTACTTC.

This clonotype was picked up many times. The V call is TRBV5-1, the J call TRBJ2-1, with D uncertain. V was shortened by 0 bases and J by 10 bases, with 14 bases between the two germline ends. Germline-derived CDR1 and CDR2 are SGHRS and YFSETQ. The CDR3 totals 14 residues. The CDR3 here is CASSLDVNNREQFF. The CDR3 nucleotides are TGCGCCAGCAGCTTGGACGTGAACAATCGGGAGCAGTTCTTC. The full variable domain, rest sourced from reference TRBV5-1 and TRBJ2-1, is KAGVTQTPRYLIKTRGQQVTLSCSPISGHRSVSWYQQTPGQGLQFLFEYFSETQRNKGNFPGRFSGRQFSNSRSEMNVSTLELGDSALYLCASSLDVNNREQFFGPGTRLTVL.

This clonotype was counted at least ten times. The chain combines TRBV7-7 with TRBJ2-5; 9 nucleotides line up with TRBD1. CDR3 length: 15 amino acids. Germline CDR1 SSHAT, CDR2 FNYEAQ (reference sequence). Unmatched junction bases numbered 9, after V lost 5 bases and J lost 5 bases. CDR3 amino acids: CASSDSGTGWETQYF. The CDR3 nucleotides read TGTGCCAGCAGCGACTCCGGGACAGGGTGGGAGACCCAGTACTTC.

The chain recombines TRBV27 with TRBJ2-2, with D uncertain. V lost 0 bases, J lost 10 bases, and 9 bases lay in between. CDR1 and CDR2 from the germline V gene are MNHEY and SMNVEV (reference sequence). This CDR3 has 13 amino acids. CDR3 sequence (DNA): TGTGCCAGCAGTTTATCTACCCGGTCGGAGCTGTTTTTT. Translating it yields CASSLSTRSELFF.

Many counts were recorded for this clonotype. The chain joins TRBV7-2 to TRBJ1-1; D uncertain. CDR1 is SGHTA and CDR2 is FQGNSA in the germline V gene. V gave up 4 bases and J gave up 4 bases, with 22 bases separating them. This CDR3 has 17 amino acids. The CDR3 nucleotides are TGTGCCAGCAGCTCGCGGGCTAGGGCCATGCGGGGCACTGAAGCTTTCTTT. It specifies CASSSRARAMRGTEAFF.

This clonotype was observed a handful of times. The rearrangement links TRBV12-3 or TRBV12-4 to TRBJ2-7; D is tentatively TRBD1 or TRBD2 (5 bases each). With 5 bases removed from V and 2 bases from J, the gap between germline ends came to 10 bases. The CDR3 covers 13 residues. The CDR3 spells CASSRDATYEQYF. The CDR3, as DNA: TGTGCCAGCAGTAGGGACGCTACCTACGAGCAGTACTTC.

The chain employs TRBV28 and TRBJ2-7, with TRBD1 matching over 9 bases. The germline CDR1 and CDR2 sequences are MDHEN and SYDVKM. V lost 3 bases to trimming and J lost 5 bases; unmatched junction nucleotides: 2. There are 13 residues in the CDR3. The CDR3 DNA sequence: TGTGCCAGCAGTTTCCGGACAGGGGACGAGCAGTACTTC. It yields the protein CASSFRTGDEQYF.

This clonotype came up a few times. V and J are TRBV7-2 and TRBJ2-2; tentative D call: TRBD1 (5 bases). The CDR3 length is 14 residues. Deletions cut 5 bases from V and 7 bases from J, with 14 bases between. Germline CDR1 and CDR2: SGHTA and FQGNSA. The CDR3 protein is CASSPIRAGGELFF. The CDR3 DNA follows: TGTGCCAGCAGCCCCATCAGGGCTGGCGGGGAGCTGTTTTTT.

This clonotype was seen at least ten times. This rearrangement joins TRBV7-2 to TRBJ1-1, with D maybe TRBD1 (5 bases). From germline, CDR1 is SGHTA and CDR2 FQGNSA. With 1 base removed from V and 4 bases from J, the gap between germline ends came to 7 bases. This CDR3 has 13 residues. The CDR3 spells CASSLGRATEAFF. The CDR3 nucleotides read TGTGCCAGCAGCTTAGGCAGGGCCACTGAAGCTTTCTTT.

This clonotype showed up many times. The rearrangement joins TRBV24-1 to TRBJ2-3; D is unresolved. CDR1 is KGHDR and CDR2 is SFDVKD in the germline V gene. This CDR3 contains 14 residues. Trimming stripped 1 base from V and 5 bases from J, with 9 bases between. The CDR3 nucleotides read TGTGCCACCAGTGATTTCCGCGGCCTAGATACGCAGTATTTT. This codes for CATSDFRGLDTQYF.

V gene TRBV6-5 combines with J gene TRBJ2-7; weak D call: TRBD1 (6 bases). The CDR3 sequence is 11 residues long. CDR1 and CDR2 (germline): MNHEY, SVGAGI. With 7 bases removed from V and 6 bases from J, the gap between germline ends came to 10 bases. Written as DNA, the CDR3 is TGTGCCAGCAAAACAGGGCTCGAGCAGTACTTC. Amino acids: CASKTGLEQYF.

This clonotype showed up many times. The rearrangement joins TRBV7-9 to TRBJ2-3; D not resolved. The CDR3 is made up of 15 amino acids. Germline V gene sequence: CDR1 SEHNR, CDR2 FQNEAQ (reference sequence). With 3 bases removed from V and 0 bases from J, the gap between germline ends came to 10 bases. CDR3 DNA sequence: TGTGCCAGCAGCTTCTTGGGCCCCAGCACAGATACGCAGTATTTT. It encodes CASSFLGPSTDTQYF.

The table lists this clonotype with a few counts. The V gene is TRBV19, the J gene TRBJ2-1, with D unclear. The CDR3 extends over 14 amino acids. V was shortened by 3 bases and J by 0 bases, with 6 bases between the two germline ends. CDR1 LNHDA and CDR2 SQIVND come from the germline V gene (reference sequence). The CDR3 region has the DNA TGTGCCAGTAGTATCACTGCCTCCTACAATGAGCAGTTCTTC. This gives the protein CASSITASYNEQFF.

This clonotype was picked up a small number of times. J is TRBJ2-7 and V is TRBV7-9, with 8 nucleotides matching TRBD1. V shed 4 bases, J shed 7 bases, and the junction held 9 bases outside the gene matches. The germline gives CDR1 SEHNR, CDR2 FQNEAQ (reference sequence). The CDR3 extends over 14 amino acids. CDR3 in amino acids: CASSSLDRAWEQYF. In DNA, the CDR3 is TGTGCCAGCAGCTCCTTGGACAGGGCCTGGGAGCAGTACTTC.

This clonotype was seen ten or more times. The V and J genes are TRBV5-5 and TRBJ2-2; 11 bases are a match to TRBD2. Germline trimming cut 1 base from V and 8 bases from J; bases unmatched to any gene: 4. The CDR3 runs 15 residues. From germline, CDR1 is SGHKS and CDR2 YYEKEE (reference sequence). CDR3 coding DNA: TGTGCCAGCAGCTTGCGACTAGCGGGGAAGGGGGAGCTGTTTTTT. It encodes CASSLRLAGKGELFF.

This clonotype was seen repeatedly, ten times or more. This chain connects TRBV7-2 to TRBJ2-7; D is possibly TRBD1 (5 bases). CDR1 SGHTA and CDR2 FQGNSA come from the germline V gene. The CDR3 extends over 12 amino acids. The V gene lost 7 bases and the J gene lost 7 bases, with 14 bases spanning the gap. This chain's CDR3 is CASTVSGKEQYF. In nucleotides, the CDR3 is TGTGCCAGCACCGTCTCAGGGAAAGAGCAGTACTTC.